The TCR beta chain under discussion was sequenced for a study of blood T cell repertoires in COVID-19. Study-wide context: Sites in the United States, Italy and Spain provided acute and convalescent COVID-19 samples. Nucleic acid was either cDNA or gDNA, and it came from T cells, B-cell-depleted T cells, or PBMCs.

Per the germline V gene, CDR1 is MGHRA and CDR2 is YSYEKL. CDR3 length equals 16 residues. Trimming removed 4 bases at V and 2 bases at J, with 16 bases between. Under the authors' procedure: Reference gene primer amplification yielded estimated nucleated cell counts. Repertoires were generated with immunoSEQ multiplex PCR, while TCRdb's copy carries only in-frame clones and drops some. That table supplies the V and J calls and clone size; D and trimming were determined from the DNA. The table shows fewer than 150,000 clones, with around 84% occurring only once. This sequence was found in a human donor in a cohort sampled during active COVID-19. The sequencing sample was made of peripheral blood. The J gene is TRBJ2-3, the V gene TRBV4-1; D is ambiguous. CDR3 bases: TGCGCCAGCAGCCCTATTGTGAATCCCGACACAGATACGCAGTATTTT. Its translation: CASSPIVNPDTDTQYF.